The rows below give T cell receptor beta chains drawn from one sample of a study of long-term antiretroviral therapy in people with HIV. Only in-frame clones appear in the TCRdb table, and some are missing; sequencing was by immunoSEQ multiplex PCR. The sample lists tens of thousands of clones; less than 85% were seen once. The sample in question was unsorted PBMCs, obtained 2.9 years after starting antiretroviral therapy. The receptors here all came from a woman in her twenties or thirties with HIV. The CDR3 runs from the conserved cysteine through the conserved F or W. D genes are given only for firm matches. Clone size is not always given. Where it is, it says once, few, many or a class for expanded clones.

d_call | clone_size | j_call | v_call | cdr3_aa | cdr3_nt
. | . | TRBJ2-4 | TRBV18 | CASSPLPGRNIQYF | TGTGCCAGCTCACCGCTCCCAGGACGAAACATTCAGTACTTC
. | once | TRBJ2-7 | TRBV25-1 | CASSEGAPYEQYF | TGTGCCAGCAGTGAAGGGGCCCCCTACGAGCAGTACTTC
TRBD2 | . | TRBJ2-1 | TRBV2 | CAILLAGGNNEQFF | TGTGCCATTCTCCTAGCGGGGGGTAACAATGAGCAGTTCTTC
. | . | TRBJ1-2 | TRBV14 | CASSQDLGAYGYTF | TGTGCCAGCAGCCAAGATCTGGGGGCCTATGGCTACACCTTC
. | . | TRBJ1-2 | TRBV29-1 | CSVNPMTFNYGYTF | TGCAGCGTCAATCCTATGACTTTCAACTATGGCTACACCTTC
TRBD1 | once | TRBJ1-5 | TRBV4-1 | CASSLIQGASNQPQHF | TGCGCCAGCAGCCTAATACAGGGGGCAAGCAATCAGCCCCAGCATTTT
TRBD1 | . | TRBJ1-3 | TRBV12-5 | CASGTDRVSGNTIYF | TGTGCTAGTGGCACCGACAGGGTATCTGGAAACACCATATATTTT
. | . | TRBJ2-2 | TRBV14 | CASSYDLGQNTGELFF | TGTGCCAGCAGCTACGACTTGGGACAGAACACCGGGGAGCTGTTTTTT
TRBD1 | . | TRBJ1-6 | TRBV7-8 | CASSPREYRGGTYNSPLHF | TGTGCCAGCAGCCCCCGGGAATACAGGGGTGGGACCTATAATTCACCCCTCCACTTT
TRBD1 | . | TRBJ2-7 | TRBV7-8 | CASSFGTGGYEQYF | TGTGCCAGCAGCTTCGGGACAGGGGGCTACGAGCAGTACTTC
TRBD2 | . | TRBJ2-3 | TRBV5-5 | CASSTLAGGTDTQYF | TGTGCCAGCAGCACGCTAGCGGGGGGCACAGATACGCAGTATTTT
TRBD2 | . | TRBJ2-1 | TRBV13 | CASSPPGLAYNEQFF | TGTGCCAGCAGCCCGCCGGGACTAGCATACAATGAGCAGTTCTTC
TRBD1 | . | TRBJ1-2 | TRBV7-9 | CASSLVIDRAQVPVHGYTF | TGTGCCAGCAGCTTAGTGATCGACAGGGCCCAAGTCCCCGTCCATGGCTACACCTTC
. | . | TRBJ1-2 | TRBV5-6 | CASSLVQEIDYGYTF | TGTGCCAGCAGCTTGGTACAGGAAATCGACTATGGCTACACCTTC
TRBD1 | . | TRBJ1-5 | TRBV19 | CASSGTGRNNQPQHF | TGTGCCAGTAGTGGGACAGGGAGGAACAATCAGCCCCAGCATTTT
. | . | TRBJ1-5 | TRBV5-6 | CASSLGGRRGGISNQPQHF | TGTGCCAGCAGCTTGGGAGGCAGAAGAGGGGGTATAAGCAATCAGCCCCAGCATTTT
TRBD2 | . | TRBJ2-1 | TRBV5-1 | CASSLRTSGNEQFF | TGCGCCAGCAGCCTCCGGACTAGCGGGAATGAGCAGTTCTTC
. | . | TRBJ2-5 | TRBV6-6 | CASKGGRETQYF | TGTGCCAGCAAAGGGGGGCGGGAGACCCAGTACTTC
. | . | TRBJ1-1 | TRBV5-1 | CASSLGEDPLYTEAFF | TGCGCCAGCAGCTTGGGGGAGGACCCTTTGTACACTGAAGCTTTCTTT
. | . | TRBJ1-1 | TRBV27 | CASKEGGNTEAFF | TGTGCCAGCAAGGAAGGGGGGAACACTGAAGCTTTCTTT
. | . | TRBJ1-1 | TRBV6-1 | CASRWNTEAFF | TGTGCCAGCCGTTGGAACACTGAAGCTTTCTTT
. | . | TRBJ2-2 | TRBV18 | CASSPPATNTGELFF | TGTGCCAGCTCACCACCGGCCACGAACACCGGGGAGCTGTTTTTT
TRBD1 | . | TRBJ1-1 | TRBV5-6 | CASSGRGHTEAFF | TGTGCCAGCAGCGGCAGGGGGCATACTGAAGCTTTCTTT
. | . | TRBJ2-1 | TRBV2 | CASSESRGQQFF | TGTGCCAGCAGTGAATCCCGCGGGCAGCAGTTCTTC
. | . | TRBJ2-5 | TRBV7-3 | CASSFRGQETQYF | TGTGCCAGCAGCTTTCGGGGCCAAGAGACCCAGTACTTC
. | . | TRBJ1-3 | TRBV27 | CASSLSYRAGNTIYF | TGTGCCAGCAGTTTATCGTACAGGGCCGGAAACACCATATATTTT
. | . | TRBJ1-4 | TRBV7-8 | CASSLDQGGEKLFF | TGTGCCAGCAGCTTAGATCAGGGCGGTGAAAAACTGTTTTTT
. | . | TRBJ1-5 | TRBV28 | CASSLPEQPQHF | TGTGCCAGCAGTTTACCCGAGCAGCCCCAGCATTTT
. | . | TRBJ1-3 | TRBV6-6 | CASSYRHDSGNTIYF | TGTGCCAGCAGTTACAGGCACGACTCTGGAAACACCATATATTTT
. | . | TRBJ2-1 | TRBV9 | CASSNASIFEQFF | TGTGCCAGCAGCAACGCGAGCATTTTCGAGCAGTTCTTC
. | . | TRBJ2-3 | TRBV5-1 | CASSLLGTDTQYF | TGCGCCAGCAGCTTGCTTGGGACAGATACGCAGTATTTT
TRBD2 | . | TRBJ2-5 | TRBV9 | CASSGLEETQYF | TGTGCCAGTTCGGGACTAGAAGAGACCCAGTACTTC
. | once | TRBJ2-3 | TRBV13 | CASSNLLQAADTQYF | TGTGCCAGCAGCAACCTTCTTCAGGCGGCAGATACGCAGTATTTT
TRBD1 | once | TRBJ1-2 | TRBV29-1 | CSVRTGIYGYTF | TGCAGCGTTAGGACAGGGATCTATGGCTACACCTTC
TRBD1 | . | TRBJ2-7 | TRBV5-4 | CASSPTTGGFYEQYF | TGTGCCAGCAGCCCTACTACAGGGGGCTTTTACGAGCAGTACTTC
. | . | TRBJ1-2 | TRBV5-1 | CASSFSGTVYGYTF | TGCGCCAGCAGCTTCTCCGGGACTGTTTATGGCTACACCTTC
TRBD1 | few | TRBJ1-5 | TRBV27 | CASSLRGTGTYSNQPQHF | TGTGCCAGCAGCTTAAGGGGGACAGGGACTTATAGCAATCAGCCCCAGCATTTT
. | . | TRBJ1-1 | TRBV5-5 | CASSLASFTEAFF | TGTGCCAGCAGCTTGGCTAGCTTCACTGAAGCTTTCTTT
. | . | TRBJ2-7 | TRBV28 | CATLRGLNYEQYF | TGTGCCACCCTCCGGGGCCTAAACTACGAGCAGTACTTC
. | once | TRBJ2-5 | TRBV12-5 | CASGFRLETQYF | TGTGCTAGTGGTTTTCGTCTAGAGACCCAGTACTTC
. | once | TRBJ1-2 | TRBV18 | CASSPGGDYGYTF | TGTGCCAGCTCACCAGGGGGCGACTATGGCTACACCTTC
TRBD1 | . | TRBJ1-6 | TRBV6-5 | CASSYPGTANGPLHF | TGTGCCAGCAGTTACCCTGGGACAGCTAATGGTCCCCTCCACTTT
. | . | TRBJ1-3 | TRBV6-5 | CASRDGSSGNTIYF | TGTGCCAGCAGGGACGGGTCCTCTGGAAACACCATATATTTT
. | once | TRBJ1-1 | TRBV30 | CAWKGQGWLTEAFF | TGTGCCTGGAAAGGTCAGGGATGGCTCACTGAAGCTTTCTTT
TRBD2 | . | TRBJ2-1 | TRBV18 | CASSPSGSGNEQFF | TGTGCCAGCTCACCTAGCGGGTCGGGCAATGAGCAGTTCTTC
TRBD1 | . | TRBJ1-1 | TRBV7-9 | CASSGTVRDTEAFF | TGTGCCAGCAGCGGGACAGTGAGGGACACTGAAGCTTTCTTT
. | . | TRBJ1-1 | TRBV30 | CAWSFYSETEAFF | TGTGCCTGGAGTTTTTACAGTGAAACTGAAGCTTTCTTT
. | . | TRBJ1-5 | TRBV19 | CASSIDLGGYSNQPQHF | TGTGCCAGTAGTATAGATTTGGGGGGTTATAGCAATCAGCCCCAGCATTTT
TRBD1 | . | TRBJ1-2 | TRBV2 | CASSAGTGGGYTF | TGTGCCAGCAGTGCCGGGACAGGGGGTGGCTACACCTTC
. | . | TRBJ1-2 | TRBV7-9 | CASSPSTGFGYTF | TGTGCCAGCAGCCCCTCGACAGGTTTCGGCTACACCTTC
. | few | TRBJ2-5 | TRBV19 | CASSIWAMETQYF | TGTGCCAGTAGTATTTGGGCTATGGAGACCCAGTACTTC